Ten or more counts support the clone carrying this TCR beta chain. Its antigen is still unknown. Researchers took RNA transcripts and amplified the TCR beta CDR3 regions from them. HTBI primers were employed in a first-round RT-PCR of the TCR CDR3. Each CDR3 protein gets one entry after TCRdb re-called the multiplex PCR reads with MiXCR. The sample lists 500,000 to 600,000 distinct CDR3 sequences; 16% were seen once. This sample was included in a study of T cells in Graves' hyperthyroidism and ophthalmopathy. General study points: The model foresaw ophthalmopathy a median 6.5 months prior to onset. Blood also held most thyroid clonotypes expanded beyond 0.001.

The sequencing input was blood. This clonotype was obtained from a young woman with Graves' hyperthyroidism.

CDR3 coding DNA: TGTGCCAGCCAGCGGGAGGGTCGGGAGACCCAGTACTTC. This translates into CASQREGRETQYF. The V gene is TRBV27, the J gene TRBJ2-5; 10 bases agree with TRBD2. Per germline, CDR1 MNHEY and CDR2 SMNVEV (reference sequence). This CDR3 has 13 residues. Trimming removed 8 bases from V and 5 bases from J; junction bases left unmatched: 5.